This T cell receptor beta chain stems from a study of T cells in localized non-small cell lung cancer. Study results and caveats: An association was observed between higher blood T cell density and longer overall survival. Researchers found a median around 61 of the top 100 tumor clones in adjacent lung. It was uninvolved adjacent lung that showed the highest T cell clonality, exceeding tumor. It remains possible that heterogeneity exists, since only one tumor region was sequenced.

CDR3 length equals 13 residues. Trimming stripped 6 bases from V and 6 bases from J, with 16 bases between. Germline V gives CDR1 SGHRS, CDR2 YFSETQ. Remarks on this clone: The antigen remains undetermined.

Some clones are missing from TCRdb's copy, which holds only in-frame ones; the method was immunoSEQ multiplex PCR. The sample has tens of thousands of clones, just over 85% seen once. Sequences were derived from peripheral blood, sampled before any cancer treatment. The sequence came from a male donor aged 60 or over with stage III squamous cell lung carcinoma. The chain joins TRBV5-1 to TRBJ2-7; no clear D. The CDR3 region is CASNPLGYGEQYF. CDR3 DNA sequence: TGCGCCAGCAACCCTCTGGGGTACGGCGAGCAGTACTTC.